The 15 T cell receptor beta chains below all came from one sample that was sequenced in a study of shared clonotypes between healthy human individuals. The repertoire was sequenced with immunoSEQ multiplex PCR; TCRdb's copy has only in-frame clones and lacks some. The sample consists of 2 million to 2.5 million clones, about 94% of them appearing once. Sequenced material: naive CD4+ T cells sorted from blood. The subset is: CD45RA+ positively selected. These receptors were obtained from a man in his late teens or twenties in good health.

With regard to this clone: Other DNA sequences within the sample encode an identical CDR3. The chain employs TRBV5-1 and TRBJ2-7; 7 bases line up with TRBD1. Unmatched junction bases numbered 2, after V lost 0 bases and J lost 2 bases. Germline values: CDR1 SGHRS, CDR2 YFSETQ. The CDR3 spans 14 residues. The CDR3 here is CASSLVGQTYEQYF. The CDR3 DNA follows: TGCGCCAGCAGCTTGGTGGGACAGACCTACGAGCAGTACTTC.

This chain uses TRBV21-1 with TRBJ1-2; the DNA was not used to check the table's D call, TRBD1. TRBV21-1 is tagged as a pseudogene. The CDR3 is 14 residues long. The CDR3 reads CASRRIDRVYGYTF. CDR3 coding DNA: TGTGCCAGCAGGCGGATTGACAGAGTCTATGGCTACACCTTC.

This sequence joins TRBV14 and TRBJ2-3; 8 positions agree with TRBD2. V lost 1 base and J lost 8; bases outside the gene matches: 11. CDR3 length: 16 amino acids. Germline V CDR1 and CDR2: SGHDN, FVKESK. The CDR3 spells CASSQVSGGTIGTQYF. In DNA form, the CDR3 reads TGTGCCAGCAGCCAAGTAAGCGGGGGTACGATAGGTACGCAGTATTTT. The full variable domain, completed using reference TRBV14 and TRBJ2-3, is EAGVTQFPSHSVIEKGQTVTLRCDPISGHDNLYWYRRVMGKEIKFLLHFVKESKQDESGMPNNRFLAERTGGTYSTLKVQPAELEDSGVYFCASSQVSGGTIGTQYFGPGTRLTVL.

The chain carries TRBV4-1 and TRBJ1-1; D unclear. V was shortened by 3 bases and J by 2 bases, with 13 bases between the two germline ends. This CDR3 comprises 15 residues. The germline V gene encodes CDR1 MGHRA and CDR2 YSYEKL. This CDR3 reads CASSHVGNTNTEAFF. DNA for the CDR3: TGCGCCAGCAGCCACGTCGGGAACACTAACACTGAAGCTTTCTTT.

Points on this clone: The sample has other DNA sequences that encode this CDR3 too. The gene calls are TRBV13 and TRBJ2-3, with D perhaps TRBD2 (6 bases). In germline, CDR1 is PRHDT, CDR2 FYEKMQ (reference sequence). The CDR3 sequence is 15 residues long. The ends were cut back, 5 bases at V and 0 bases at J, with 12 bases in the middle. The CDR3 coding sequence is TGTGCCAGCAGCCCCGGGGCGGGGAGCACAGATACGCAGTATTTT. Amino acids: CASSPGAGSTDTQYF.

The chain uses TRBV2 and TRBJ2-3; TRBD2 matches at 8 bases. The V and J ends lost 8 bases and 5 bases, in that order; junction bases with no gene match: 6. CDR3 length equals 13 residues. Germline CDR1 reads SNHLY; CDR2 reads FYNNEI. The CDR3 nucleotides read TGTGCCAGCTTACTAGCGGCGCAAGATACGCAGTATTTT. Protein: CASLLAAQDTQYF.

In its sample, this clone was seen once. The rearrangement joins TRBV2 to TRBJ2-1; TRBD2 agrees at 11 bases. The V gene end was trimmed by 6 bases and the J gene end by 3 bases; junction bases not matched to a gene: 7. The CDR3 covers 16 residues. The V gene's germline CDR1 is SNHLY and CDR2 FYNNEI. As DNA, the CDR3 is TGTGCCAGCAGCTCCACTAGCGGGGGTCGCTACAATGAGCAGTTCTTC. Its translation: CASSSTSGGRYNEQFF.

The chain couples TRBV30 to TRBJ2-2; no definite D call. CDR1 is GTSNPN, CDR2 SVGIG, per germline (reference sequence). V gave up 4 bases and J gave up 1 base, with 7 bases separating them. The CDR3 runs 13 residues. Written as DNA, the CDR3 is TGTGCCTGGACATTGGGGAACACCGGGGAGCTGTTTTTT. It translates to CAWTLGNTGELFF. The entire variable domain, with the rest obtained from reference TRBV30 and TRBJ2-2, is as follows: SQTIHQWPATLVQPVGSPLSLECTVEGTSNPNLYWYRQAAGRGLQLLFYSVGIGQISSEVPQNLSASRPQDRQFILSSKKLLLSDSGFYLCAWTLGNTGELFFGEGSRLTVL.

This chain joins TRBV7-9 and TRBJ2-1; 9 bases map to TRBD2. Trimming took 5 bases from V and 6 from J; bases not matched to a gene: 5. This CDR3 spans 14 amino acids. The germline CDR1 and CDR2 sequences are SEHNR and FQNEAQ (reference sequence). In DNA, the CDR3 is TGTGCCAGCAGCAGTAGCGGGAGTGCCAATGAGCAGTTCTTC. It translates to CASSSSGSANEQFF.

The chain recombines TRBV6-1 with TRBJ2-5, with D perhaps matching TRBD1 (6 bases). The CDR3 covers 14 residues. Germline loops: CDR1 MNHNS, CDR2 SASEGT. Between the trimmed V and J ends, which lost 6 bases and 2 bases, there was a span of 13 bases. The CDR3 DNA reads TGTGCCAGCAGGGACAGCAACCTTCAAGAGACCCAGTACTTC. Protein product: CASRDSNLQETQYF.

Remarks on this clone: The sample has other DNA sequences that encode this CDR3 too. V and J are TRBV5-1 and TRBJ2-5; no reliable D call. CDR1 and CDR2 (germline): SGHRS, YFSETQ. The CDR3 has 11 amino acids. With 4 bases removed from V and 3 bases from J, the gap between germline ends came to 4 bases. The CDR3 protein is CASSTEETQYF. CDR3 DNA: TGCGCCAGCAGCACCGAAGAGACCCAGTACTTC.

The CDR3 DNA reads as TGTGCCAGCAGTGACCGGTCAGTGTCCTGGGTGGGGAACCCTAATGAAAAACTGTTTTTT. This encodes CASSDRSVSWVGNPNEKLFF. The chain recombines TRBV6-4 with TRBJ1-4; the D is unclear. V was clipped by 2 bases and J by 3 bases, with 25 bases between them. The germline CDR1 and CDR2 sequences are MRHNA and SNTAGT. This CDR3 has 20 amino acids.

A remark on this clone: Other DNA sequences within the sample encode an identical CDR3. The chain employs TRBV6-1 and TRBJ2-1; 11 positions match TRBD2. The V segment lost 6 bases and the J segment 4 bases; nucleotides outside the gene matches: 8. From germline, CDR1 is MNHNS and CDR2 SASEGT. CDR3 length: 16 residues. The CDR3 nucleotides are TGTGCCAGCAGCGAATCTTTAGCGGGAGGGTACAATGAGCAGTTCTTC. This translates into CASSESLAGGYNEQFF.

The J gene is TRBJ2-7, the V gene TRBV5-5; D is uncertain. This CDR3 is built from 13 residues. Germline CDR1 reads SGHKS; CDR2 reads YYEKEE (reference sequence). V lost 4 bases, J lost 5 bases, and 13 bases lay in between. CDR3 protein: CASSLPSSHEQYF. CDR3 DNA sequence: TGTGCCAGCAGCCTACCCTCGTCCCACGAGCAGTACTTC.

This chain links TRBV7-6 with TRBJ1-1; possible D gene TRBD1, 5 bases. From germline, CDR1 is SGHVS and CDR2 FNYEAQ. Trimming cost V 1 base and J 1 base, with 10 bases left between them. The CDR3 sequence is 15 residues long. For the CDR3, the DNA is TGTGCCAGCAGCTTAGGGGGGAGAAGGAACACTGAAGCTTTCTTT. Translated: CASSLGGRRNTEAFF.